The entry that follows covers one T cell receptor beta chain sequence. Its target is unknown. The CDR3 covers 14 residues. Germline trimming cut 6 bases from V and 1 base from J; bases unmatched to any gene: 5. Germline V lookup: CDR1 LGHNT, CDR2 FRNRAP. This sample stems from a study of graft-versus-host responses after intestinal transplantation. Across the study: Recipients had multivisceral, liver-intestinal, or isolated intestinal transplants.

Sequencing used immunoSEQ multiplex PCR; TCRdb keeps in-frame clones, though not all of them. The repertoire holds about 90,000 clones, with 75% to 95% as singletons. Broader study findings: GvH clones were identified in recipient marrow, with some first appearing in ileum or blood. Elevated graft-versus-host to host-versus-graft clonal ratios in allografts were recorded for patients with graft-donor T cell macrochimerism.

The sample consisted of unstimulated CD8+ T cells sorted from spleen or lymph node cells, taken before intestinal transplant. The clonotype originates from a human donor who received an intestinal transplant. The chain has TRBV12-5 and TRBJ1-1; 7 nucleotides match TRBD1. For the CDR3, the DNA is TGTGCTAGTGGCCCGGGACAGACGAACACTGAAGCTTTCTTT. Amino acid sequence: CASGPGQTNTEAFF.